This entry describes one T cell receptor (beta chain). The antigen this receptor binds is unknown. Within one base of it there is no much larger clone, and no base qualities were kept. The entry originates in a study of T cells in Graves' hyperthyroidism and ophthalmopathy (dated by TCRdb to about 2019). About the investigation overall: Peripheral blood samples were taken at initial diagnosis, before any treatment was given. Prospective prediction of ophthalmopathy was tested in an independent validation cohort consisting of some 19 hyperthyroidism patients and some 15 patients who later progressed to ophthalmopathy. After sampling, hyperthyroidism patients received methimazole starting at 30 mg daily, and ophthalmopathy patients received high-dose intravenous methylprednisolone. According to the paper, TCR Vbeta CDR3 sequencing was carried out on over 130 peripheral blood samples, which came from around 43 ophthalmopathy, around 74 hyperthyroidism and about 17 progressor patients. TCR V-J signatures able to tell the groups apart were searched for in a discovery cohort of around 95 patients, of whom 40 to 45 had Graves' ophthalmopathy and around 58 had stable Graves' hyperthyroidism. Thyroid tissue and blood T-cell repertoires from about 6 Graves' hyperthyroidism patients were also compared in the study. For training and testing, the 100 or so patients in the discovery cohort were randomly divided in a 7:3 ratio. Study-wide findings and limitations: Most expanded thyroid clonotypes (frequency above 0.001) were also detected in blood, suggesting blood repertoires may reflect thyroid immune responses. In validation, the model predicted progression to ophthalmopathy a median of roughly 6.1 months before onset, with about 71% sensitivity and 72.22% specificity. In cross-validation, a model built on a 13 V-J signature told ophthalmopathy apart from stable hyperthyroidism with approximately 90% sensitivity and roughly 81% specificity, and in testing the same model reached 80%/75%. No statistical method was used to set the sample size in advance, and investigators knew the group allocation.

Ophthalmopathy patients had moderately to severely active disease, with a Clinical Activity Score of 3 or more, a NOSPECS grade of 4 or more, and a disease duration of less than 3 months. Exclusion was applied to patients with uncontrolled infections, other autoimmune diseases, pregnancy or lactation. Diagnoses were based on clinical symptoms, serum thyroxine and TRAb, thyroid ultrasound and orbital computed tomography. PBMCs were separated from roughly 10 ml of fresh peripheral blood using Ficoll-Paque density gradient centrifugation. Total RNA was extracted using Trizol reagent, and RNA quality was assessed on an Agilent 2100 Bioanalyzer. Measured from the cysteine to the phenylalanine, the CDR3 is 14 residues long. The sequence is cut down to CDR3 DNA, 42 bases in frame from base 1. The trim is 6 bases for V and 0 bases for J, with a gap of 12 bases between the germline ends. Taken from the germline V gene (reference sequence), the CDR1 and CDR2 loops are LNHDA and SQIVND.

The TCR beta CDR3 regions were amplified from the RNA transcripts. The TCR CDR3 was subjected to a first round of RT-PCR using the HTBI primer set and the Qiagen OneStep RT-PCR kit. Libraries were constructed in a second round of multiplex PCR, after which size selection and purification were performed. The libraries were sequenced on an Illumina HiSeq2000 using paired-end 100 bp reads. Per the original workflow: SOAPnuke was used to process the raw data, with reads discarded if the reads contained adapters or uncalled bases, had a mean Phred below 15, or lacked an exact constant-primer or identifier match. High-quality paired reads were merged using COPE v1.2.5, and each unique nucleotide sequence was defined as a clonotype. Clonotypes were aligned to IMGT TRBV, TRBD and TRBJ reference segments using MiTCR v1.1. The analysis was restricted to V-J combinations with a frequency above 0.0001, which together covered about 99% of the repertoires. A TCS score was defined as the ratio between F50 (clonal expansion) and ExV (chaos), using BLOSUM62-based TCRdist between CDR3 peptides within each V-J. Welch's t-statistics and random forest reduced around 520 V-J features to roughly 13, which were used in a naive Bayes classifier (R e1071). TCRdb reprocessed the public reads (quality trimming at Q25 with fastp, clone calling with MiXCR) and kept in-frame beta chains. Duplicate CDR3 protein sequences are folded into a single record with the most common DNA and genes. TCRdb, not the original authors, processed these V and J calls. The sample table records approximately 600,000 distinct CDR3 sequences; 14% of these occur just once. Roughly 7% of the sample is held by the ten biggest clonotypes.

Specimen: blood. This sequence originates from a woman between 18 and 30 years old with Graves' ophthalmopathy. The V gene is TRBV19 and the J gene is TRBJ2-7, with the D gene call left open. In nucleotide form, the sequence is TGTGCCAGTAGGCCAGTCCTAAGCTCCTACGAGCAGTACTTC. Its translation reads: CASRPVLSSYEQYF.